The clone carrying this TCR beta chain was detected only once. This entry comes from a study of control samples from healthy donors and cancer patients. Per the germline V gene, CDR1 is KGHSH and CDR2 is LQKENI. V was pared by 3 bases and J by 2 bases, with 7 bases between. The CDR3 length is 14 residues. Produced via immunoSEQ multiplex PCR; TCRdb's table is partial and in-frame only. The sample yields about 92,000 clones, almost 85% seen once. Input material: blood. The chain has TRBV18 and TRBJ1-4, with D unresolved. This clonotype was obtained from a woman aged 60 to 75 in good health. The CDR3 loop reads CASSPSSTNEKLFF. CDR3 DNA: TGTGCCAGCTCACCGTCTTCCACTAATGAAAAACTGTTTTTT.